The T cell receptor (beta chain) described here comes from a study of cytomegalovirus exposure and HLA in healthy donors. Points from the study as a whole: The study listed under 200 cytomegalovirus-associated TCR beta chains. TCR beta chain V- and J-gene trimming was linked, in a later analysis, to a missense variant in DCLRE1C.

Primers: 60 Vbeta forward and 13 Jbeta reverse. The table came from immunoSEQ multiplex PCR; TCRdb's copy has only in-frame clones and leaves some out. The sample includes fewer than 130,000 clones. As to this clone: Its antigen is currently unknown.

The material sequenced was PBMCs. This clonotype was obtained from a man between 50 and 59 years old in good health and CMV-seronegative.

This CDR3 is CASSPRLAGDEQFF. The CDR3 DNA follows: TGCGCCAGCAGCCCGCGACTAGCGGGAGATGAGCAGTTCTTC. V usage is TRBV5-1 and J usage is TRBJ2-1, with 12 bases lining up with TRBD2. V shed 4 bases and J 8 bases; nucleotides not matched to a gene: 4. Germline CDR1 is SGHRS and CDR2 is YFSETQ. The CDR3 is made up of 14 amino acids.